A single sample is the source of the 12 T cell receptor beta chains below, sequenced in a study of CD8+CD57+ T cells in acquired aplastic anemia. Genomic DNA acted as the template from which TCR beta VDJ combination and CDR3 sequence profiling were carried out. TCRdb processed the reads anew with MiXCR; each CDR3 protein has one entry. The table shows under 150,000 distinct CDR3 sequences, with 41% occurring only once. The sample taken for sequencing was sorted CD4+, CD8+, or CD8+CD57+ T cells (not recorded which) from PBMCs. The receptors here all came from a human donor in good health, serving as a control.

V usage is TRBV6-5 and J usage is TRBJ1-5; D perhaps matches TRBD1 (5 bases). This CDR3 contains 13 residues. With 3 bases removed from V and 7 bases from J, the gap between germline ends came to 10 bases. Germline-derived CDR1 and CDR2 are MNHEY and SVGAGI. CDR3 sequence: CASSYTRDQPQHF. The CDR3, as DNA: TGTGCCAGCAGTTATACCAGGGACCAGCCCCAGCATTTT.

This clonotype occurred many times. The CDR3 DNA follows: TGTGCCAGCAGGAAGCGGGGGGGCCCAGATACGCAGTATTTT. Its translation: CASRKRGGPDTQYF. The chain joins TRBV6-1 to TRBJ2-3; 10 nucleotides align to TRBD2. V was clipped by 6 bases and J by 4 bases; unmatched bases: 4. This CDR3 contains 14 residues. Germline lookup yields CDR1 MNHNS and CDR2 SASEGT.

This clonotype has only a few counts. This chain uses TRBV24-1 with TRBJ2-3; 9 positions match TRBD2. Per the germline V gene, CDR1 is KGHDR and CDR2 is SFDVKD. The length of the CDR3 is 15 residues. With 3 bases clipped from V and 2 bases from J, the junction kept 2 bases outside the gene matches. CDR3 region: CATSDRTSVTDTQYF. As DNA, the CDR3 is TGTGCCACCAGTGATCGGACTAGCGTCACAGATACGCAGTATTTT.

J is TRBJ2-3 and V is TRBV29-1; 7 bases agree with TRBD1. Germline lookup yields CDR1 SQVTM and CDR2 ANQGSEA. V trimming: 3 bases; J trimming: 11 bases; junction bases outside the gene matches: 14. This CDR3 region has 14 residues. CDR3 protein: CSVEDRRHYNEQYF. The CDR3 nucleotides are TGCAGCGTTGAGGACAGGCGGCACTACAATGAGCAGTATTTT.

This clonotype was seen repeatedly, ten times or more. CDR3 sequence reads: CAISGRAQELLFF. The CDR3 nucleotides read TGTGCCATCAGTGGCAGGGCGCAAGAGCTCCTGTTTTTT. The V gene is TRBV10-3, the J gene TRBJ1-4; D might be TRBD1 (5 bases). Per germline, CDR1 ENHRY and CDR2 SYGVKD. There are 13 residues in the CDR3. Trimming removed 4 bases from V and 14 bases from J, with 17 bases in between.

There are a few counts of this clonotype. The CDR3 here is CASSLPGTDTQYF. The CDR3 DNA reads TGTGCCAGCAGCTTACCCGGCACAGATACGCAGTATTTT. This chain connects TRBV7-2 to TRBJ2-3; D gene ambiguous. This CDR3 spans 13 amino acids. The V end lost 2 bases, the J end lost 1 base, and 4 bases lay between the germline ends. Per the germline V gene, CDR1 is SGHTA and CDR2 is FQGNSA.

The chain links TRBV6-1 to TRBJ1-5; weak D call: TRBD1 (5 bases). The CDR3 totals 21 residues. Germline CDR1 MNHNS, CDR2 SASEGT. V lost 0 bases and J lost 0, with 24 bases in between. CDR3: CASSEASWLVLSGDSNQPQHF. CDR3 bases: TGTGCCAGCAGTGAAGCATCTTGGTTGGTATTGTCGGGGGATAGCAATCAGCCCCAGCATTTT.

This clonotype was picked up many times. The chain combines TRBV19 with TRBJ1-2; D gene ambiguous. The CDR3 loop spans 12 amino acids. Germline assignment: CDR1 LNHDA and CDR2 SQIVND (reference sequence). The V end was cut by 3 bases, the J end by 5 bases, with 7 bases between. CDR3 nucleotides: TGTGCCAGTAGTATCGTTGGGTATGGCTACACCTTC. Its protein is CASSIVGYGYTF.

This clonotype turned up a few times. The rearrangement joins TRBV10-1 to TRBJ1-2; D unclear. V was pared by 0 bases and J by 7 bases, with 15 bases between. Germline V gives CDR1 WNHNN, CDR2 SYGVQD (reference sequence). The CDR3 extends over 15 amino acids. The CDR3, as DNA: TGCGCCAGCAGTGAGTCAGACGGACGGGGAGGTGGCTACACCTTC. This translates into CASSESDGRGGGYTF.

This clonotype was detected ten times or more. The CDR3 loop reads CASKELRVAGARTDTQYF. The CDR3 nucleotides read TGCGCCAGCAAAGAACTACGAGTAGCGGGGGCCCGCACAGATACGCAGTATTTT. This chain links TRBV10-2 with TRBJ2-3; 9 positions match TRBD2. Germline assignment: CDR1 WSHSY and CDR2 SAAADI. V lost 7 bases, J lost 1 base, and 15 bases stayed unmatched. The CDR3 is 18 residues long.

The V gene is TRBV29-1, the J gene TRBJ2-7, with D tentatively TRBD1 (6 bases). CDR1 and CDR2 from the germline V gene are SQVTM and ANQGSEA. The V gene lost 4 bases and the J gene lost 5 bases, with 12 bases spanning the gap. The CDR3 loop spans 12 amino acids. The CDR3 sequence: CSVVGGPDEQYF. Here the CDR3 DNA reads TGCAGCGTTGTAGGGGGTCCCGACGAGCAGTACTTC.

This clonotype was counted many times. The chain joins TRBV10-3 to TRBJ2-5; the D gene is possibly TRBD2 (5 bases). V lost 3 bases, J lost 4 bases, and 15 bases lay in between. This CDR3 contains 15 residues. Germline V CDR1 and CDR2: ENHRY, SYGVKD. The CDR3 nucleotides are TGTGCCATCAGTGATGCGGCGAGGGCCCGAGAGACCCAGTACTTC. Its translation is CAISDAARARETQYF.